This T cell receptor (beta chain) was obtained from a study of sequential checkpoint blockade in melanoma. Treatment denoted: randomized to nivolumab then ipilimumab (arm A) or the reverse (arm B). This CDR3 is built from 16 residues. Per the germline V gene, CDR1 is MGHRA and CDR2 is YSYEKL. Trimming pared 1 base from V and 2 bases from J, leaving 9 bases between. The assay was immunoSEQ multiplex PCR, and TCRdb's table has in-frame clones only and misses some. Found here are about 12,000 clones, 70% to 75% of them singletons; the top ten hold roughly 15%. Sample: CD8+ T cells sorted from blood (inferred from file names), taken from a patient given nivolumab and ipilimumab in sequence. V gene TRBV4-1 combines with J gene TRBJ2-6; D possibly corresponds to TRBD2 (7 bases). This TCR derives from a human donor with melanoma. DNA of the CDR3: TGCGCCAGCAGCCAAGTCGGGGGGCCTGGGGCCAACGTCCTGACTTTC. It encodes CASSQVGGPGANVLTF.